This TCR beta chain was recovered during a study of CD8 T cells in ankylosing spondylitis. Molecular-barcoded quantitative 5'-RACE produced these TCR beta libraries. TCRdb itself ran the 5' RACE reads through MiXCR, one entry per CDR3 protein. The sample yields approximately 180,000 distinct CDR3 sequences, approximately 18% seen once. Material: blood, either unsorted or a sorted T cell fraction (not recorded which). This sequence originates from a male donor aged 5-29 years with ankylosing spondylitis or in good health (not recorded which).

CDR3 DNA sequence: TGCAGCGTTGAGGTGGGGGGTAACAACGAGCAGTACGTC. Its translation is CSVEVGGNNEQYV. The chain is built from TRBV29-1 and TRBJ2-7, with a tentative D call TRBD2 (6 bases). The germline V gene has CDR1 SQVTM and CDR2 ANQGSEA. V was shortened by 3 bases and J by 5 bases, with 14 bases between the two germline ends. This CDR3 spans 13 amino acids.